This is a list of T cell receptor beta chains from one sample in a study of blood T cell repertoires in COVID-19. Method: immunoSEQ multiplex PCR; TCRdb's copy keeps in-frame clones and lacks some. The profile shows fewer than 40,000 clones, around four fifths of them singletons. The sample was peripheral blood. The receptors derive from a human donor in a cohort sampled during active COVID-19. The CDR3 runs from the conserved cysteine through the conserved F or W. D genes are given only for firm matches.

V gene: TRBV7-9
D gene: NA
J gene: TRBJ1-6
CDR3 protein: CASSSETGLRSPLHF

V gene: TRBV4-2
D gene: NA
J gene: TRBJ2-3
CDR3 protein: CASSQDQGRADTQYF

V gene: TRBV7-8
D gene: TRBD1
J gene: TRBJ1-1
CDR3 protein: CASSSTRDRGRFGKAFF

V gene: TRBV18
D gene: NA
J gene: TRBJ1-1
CDR3 protein: CASSPLGGGSTEAFF

V gene: TRBV14
D gene: TRBD2
J gene: TRBJ2-1
CDR3 protein: CASSQDGLAGVSEQFF

V gene: TRBV21-1
D gene: NA
J gene: TRBJ2-4
CDR3 protein: CASSRGTGGEAKNIQYF

V gene: TRBV2
D gene: NA
J gene: TRBJ2-7
CDR3 protein: CASSELGTYYEQYF

V gene: TRBV5-1
D gene: NA
J gene: TRBJ1-2
CDR3 protein: CASSFQSVESGYTF

V gene: TRBV21-1
D gene: NA
J gene: TRBJ2-7
CDR3 protein: CASNGDRVVYEQYF

V gene: TRBV5-1
D gene: TRBD2
J gene: TRBJ2-1
CDR3 protein: CASRERGDSYNEQFF

V gene: TRBV19
D gene: NA
J gene: TRBJ1-4
CDR3 protein: CASSIGSGVMIEKLFF

V gene: TRBV30
D gene: TRBD1
J gene: TRBJ1-5
CDR3 protein: CAWSPSHRGGQPQHF

V gene: TRBV6-2/TRBV6-3
D gene: NA
J gene: TRBJ1-1
CDR3 protein: CASSYSRDTRNTEAFF

V gene: TRBV4-3
D gene: TRBD2
J gene: TRBJ2-5
CDR3 protein: CASSQEWASGEETQYF

V gene: TRBV5-1
D gene: TRBD1
J gene: TRBJ1-2
CDR3 protein: CASSPGGGDYGYTF

V gene: TRBV5-1
D gene: NA
J gene: TRBJ1-2
CDR3 protein: CASSLSAVPVDGYTF

V gene: TRBV6-2/TRBV6-3
D gene: NA
J gene: TRBJ2-1
CDR3 protein: CASSLRLGPYNEQFF

V gene: TRBV19
D gene: NA
J gene: TRBJ1-2
CDR3 protein: CASSISAGGYTF

V gene: TRBV6-1
D gene: NA
J gene: TRBJ1-1
CDR3 protein: CASSEAPRREAFF

V gene: TRBV13
D gene: NA
J gene: TRBJ1-5
CDR3 protein: CASSLVSGGNQPQHF

V gene: TRBV5-6
D gene: TRBD1
J gene: TRBJ2-3
CDR3 protein: CASSLIQGTTDTQYF

V gene: TRBV6-5
D gene: TRBD1
J gene: TRBJ2-2
CDR3 protein: CASSYRSYRGTGELFF

V gene: TRBV4-1
D gene: NA
J gene: TRBJ2-1
CDR3 protein: CASSQGRGTSFEQFF

V gene: TRBV6-2/TRBV6-3
D gene: NA
J gene: TRBJ2-3
CDR3 protein: CASSYFGSLADTQYF

V gene: TRBV7-2
D gene: NA
J gene: TRBJ2-7
CDR3 protein: CASSLVQGTTYEQYF

V gene: TRBV6-2/TRBV6-3
D gene: TRBD2
J gene: TRBJ2-3
CDR3 protein: CASSYPSTSGGYTDTQYF

V gene: TRBV24-1
D gene: NA
J gene: TRBJ2-5
CDR3 protein: CATSDLQGVMGETQYF

V gene: TRBV20-1
D gene: NA
J gene: TRBJ2-3
CDR3 protein: CSASPYGTQYF

V gene: TRBV3-1/TRBV3-2
D gene: NA
J gene: TRBJ2-7
CDR3 protein: CAFLVGGYEQYF

V gene: TRBV6-2/TRBV6-3
D gene: NA
J gene: TRBJ2-7
CDR3 protein: CASSYSTGAYEQYF

V gene: TRBV28
D gene: TRBD1
J gene: TRBJ1-2
CDR3 protein: CASSSGQEYGYTF

V gene: TRBV30
D gene: NA
J gene: TRBJ1-2
CDR3 protein: CAWSVKGNGYTF

V gene: TRBV5-5
D gene: NA
J gene: TRBJ2-2
CDR3 protein: CASSLYRADNTGELFF

V gene: TRBV5-1
D gene: NA
J gene: TRBJ1-3
CDR3 protein: CASSSGYRDSGNTIYF

V gene: TRBV28
D gene: TRBD1
J gene: TRBJ1-1
CDR3 protein: CASSPTMDRVNTEAFF

V gene: TRBV6-1
D gene: TRBD1
J gene: TRBJ1-3
CDR3 protein: CASSERQGVSGNTIYF

V gene: TRBV4-3
D gene: TRBD1
J gene: TRBJ1-1
CDR3 protein: CASRSGTVATEAFF

V gene: TRBV7-3
D gene: TRBD1
J gene: TRBJ2-2
CDR3 protein: CASSLYGIRTGANTGELFF

V gene: TRBV7-3
D gene: TRBD1
J gene: TRBJ2-2
CDR3 protein: CASSPDRTGVIGELFF

V gene: TRBV7-8
D gene: NA
J gene: TRBJ2-3
CDR3 protein: CASSLALRGYRDTDTQYF

V gene: TRBV3-1/TRBV3-2
D gene: TRBD2
J gene: TRBJ2-5
CDR3 protein: CASSLWREETQYF

V gene: TRBV28
D gene: NA
J gene: TRBJ1-1
CDR3 protein: CASSFRGRGPEAFF

V gene: TRBV18
D gene: NA
J gene: TRBJ2-5
CDR3 protein: CASSPSPNSGLETQYF

V gene: TRBV3-1/TRBV3-2
D gene: NA
J gene: TRBJ2-5
CDR3 protein: CASSQAMRGQETQYF

V gene: TRBV12-3/TRBV12-4
D gene: NA
J gene: TRBJ1-2
CDR3 protein: CASSLDSYGYTF

V gene: TRBV5-1
D gene: TRBD2
J gene: TRBJ2-1
CDR3 protein: CASSLVRESGGYNEQFF

V gene: TRBV7-9
D gene: TRBD2
J gene: TRBJ2-6
CDR3 protein: CASSLGGGSGANVLTF

V gene: TRBV24-1
D gene: TRBD2
J gene: TRBJ2-1
CDR3 protein: CATGTSGGDARPNEQFF